The sequence of this T cell receptor beta chain was determined in a study of CD8+ T cells in alopecia areata. Study overall: Affected scalp percentage set treated patients' severity scores. Study conclusions and caveats: Lesional scalp exceeded normal scalp in clonality, especially in alopecia totalis/universalis. Sequencing of scalp samples also captures resident alphabeta T cells of normal skin.

The treatment was: oral pan-JAK inhibitor, 5-10 mg twice daily. The CDR3 is made up of 14 amino acids. Per the germline V gene, CDR1 is SGHRS and CDR2 is YFSETQ. Trimming took off 4 bases at V and 3 bases at J, with 11 bases between the two ends. Investigators isolated RNA and reverse transcribed it into cDNA to act as the sequencing template. Assay used: immunoSEQ multiplex PCR; TCRdb lists only in-frame clones, some missing. In the table there are more than 150,000 clones, 45% to 75% of which are singletons. The table lists this clone with a few counts. Its antigen is currently unknown. The chain couples TRBV5-1 to TRBJ1-3; D is possibly TRBD1 (6 bases). Here the sequenced sample was CD4+ T cells sorted from blood, taken at week 4, from a patient treated with tofacitinib. The clonotype comes from a human donor with alopecia areata. The CDR3: CASSPGVDGNTIYF. The CDR3 DNA is TGCGCCAGCAGCCCAGGGGTAGATGGAAACACCATATATTTT.